This TCR beta chain was documented in a study of tumor-infiltrating lymphocytes in primary liver carcinoma. Findings and limits, study-wide: Since the samples were bulk and unsorted, the CD4+ and CD8+ repertoires were not compared.

The CDR3 runs to 12 residues. V lost 0 bases and J lost 14, with 14 bases in between. CDR1 and CDR2 (germline): SGHNT, YYREEE (reference sequence). There are a few counts of this clonotype. Its matching antigen is unknown. The study extracted blood RNA from unsorted whole blood and also extracted germline DNA. Priming with a constant-region primer yielded TCR beta cDNA from approximately 500 ng total RNA. What produced the TCR beta libraries was three nested multiplex PCR rounds using slightly modified ARM-PCR. The opening two PCR rounds, 10 cycles each, paired TRBV1-TRBV30 forward primers with a C-beta reverse primer. TCRdb called the multiplex PCR reads again in MiXCR, with one record for every CDR3 protein. The table shows about 330,000 distinct CDR3 sequences, with about 65% occurring only once.

The receptor was isolated from a man aged 35 to 55 with primary liver carcinoma and hepatitis B virus infection. The sequenced sample was peripheral blood. V and J are TRBV5-4 and TRBJ2-5; D remains ambiguous. CDR3 nucleotide sequence: TGTGCCAGCAGCTTGGACAAGGCCGTCAAATACTTC. Its protein is CASSLDKAVKYF. The full variable domain, in which reference TRBV5-4 and TRBJ2-5 provide the parts outside the CDR3, is ETGVTQSPTHLIKTRGQQVTLRCSSQSGHNTVSWYQQALGQGPQFIFQYYREEENGRGNFPPRFSGLQFPNYSSELNVNALELDDSALYLCASSLDKAVKYFGPGTRLLVL.